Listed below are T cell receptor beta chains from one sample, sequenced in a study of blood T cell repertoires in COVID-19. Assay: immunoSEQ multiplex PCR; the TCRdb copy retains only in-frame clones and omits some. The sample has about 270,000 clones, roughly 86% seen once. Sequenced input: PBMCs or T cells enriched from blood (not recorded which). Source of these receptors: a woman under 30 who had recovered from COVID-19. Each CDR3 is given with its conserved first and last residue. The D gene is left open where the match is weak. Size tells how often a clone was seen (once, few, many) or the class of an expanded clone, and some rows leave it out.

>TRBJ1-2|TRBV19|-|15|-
CASHQGRDKGHGYTF
TGTGCCAGCCACCAGGGGAGGGACAAGGGTCACGGCTACACCTTC
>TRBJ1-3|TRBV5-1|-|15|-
CASSLAPFSGNTIYF
TGCGCCAGCAGCTTGGCCCCCTTCTCTGGAAACACCATATATTTT
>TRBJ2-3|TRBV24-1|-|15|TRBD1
CATSDWTGGPDTQYF
TGTGCCACCAGTGATTGGACAGGGGGCCCAGATACGCAGTATTTT
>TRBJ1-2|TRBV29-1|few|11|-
CSVVSNYGYTF
TGCAGCGTTGTGAGTAACTATGGCTACACCTTC
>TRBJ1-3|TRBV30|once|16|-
CAWSASLRPSGNTIYF
TGTGCCTGGAGTGCCTCCCTCAGGCCATCAGGGAACACCATATATTTT
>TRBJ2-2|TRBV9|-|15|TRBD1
CASRGRQGNTGELFF
TGTGCCAGCAGAGGGCGACAGGGGAACACCGGGGAGCTGTTTTTT
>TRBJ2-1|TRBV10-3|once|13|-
CAIMELAGNEQFF
TGTGCCATCATGGAGCTAGCTGGGAATGAGCAGTTCTTC
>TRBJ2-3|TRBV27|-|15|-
CASSLESGSADTQYF
TGTGCCAGCAGTTTAGAATCTGGGAGCGCAGATACGCAGTATTTT
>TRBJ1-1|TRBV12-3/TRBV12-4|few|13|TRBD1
CASTSTGGTEAFF
TGTGCCAGCACCTCGACAGGGGGCACTGAAGCTTTCTTT
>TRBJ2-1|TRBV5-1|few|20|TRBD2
CASSLTGTSGALSSYNEQFF
TGCGCCAGCAGCTTGACAGGGACTAGCGGGGCCCTGAGCTCCTACAATGAGCAGTTCTTC
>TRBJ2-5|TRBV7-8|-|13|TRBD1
CASSSTGGETQYF
TGTGCCAGCAGCTCTACAGGGGGCGAGACCCAGTACTTC
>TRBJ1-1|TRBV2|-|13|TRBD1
CASSSMTGYGAFF
TGTGCCAGCAGTTCGATGACAGGGTACGGAGCTTTCTTT
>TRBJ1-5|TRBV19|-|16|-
CASSAQTLYSNQPQHF
TGTGCCAGTAGTGCCCAGACACTTTATAGCAATCAGCCCCAGCATTTT
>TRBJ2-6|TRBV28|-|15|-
CASSFGSGGANVLTF
TGTGCCAGCAGTTTTGGGTCGGGAGGGGCCAACGTCCTGACTTTC
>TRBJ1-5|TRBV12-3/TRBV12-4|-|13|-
CASSRGTFGNQHF
TGTGCCAGCAGCCGGGGGACGTTCGGAAACCAGCATTTT
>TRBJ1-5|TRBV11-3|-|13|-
CASSLYRDQPQHF
TGTGCCAGCAGCTTATATCGGGATCAGCCCCAGCATTTT
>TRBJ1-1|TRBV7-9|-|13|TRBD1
CASSKGQHHEAFF
TGTGCCAGCAGCAAGGGACAGCATCATGAAGCTTTCTTT
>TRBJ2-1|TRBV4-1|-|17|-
CASSKGSAGGSYNEQFF
TGCGCCAGCAGCAAGGGAAGCGCCGGGGGTTCCTACAATGAGCAGTTCTTC